There are many counts of the clone carrying this TCR beta chain. Its specificity is unknown. Individual cDNA molecules carried attached unique molecular identifiers. TCRdb reprocessed the 5' RACE reads via MiXCR and lists one record per CDR3 protein. The sample shows roughly 43,000 distinct CDR3 sequences, approximately 5.9% of them seen only once. This CDR3 has 11 amino acids. Trimming removed 3 bases at V and 4 bases at J, with 6 bases between. CDR1 SQVTM and CDR2 ANQGSEA come from the germline V gene. This sample is drawn from a study of early T cells in non-severe SARS-CoV-2 infection. Study-wide context: From unsorted whole blood, bulk RNA was sequenced, and the chains remained unpaired.

Study-level points and caveats: Anti-spike CD8 specificities were favored by VDJdb matching, whose results missed private and CD4 specificities.

This specimen was whole blood, taken at baseline. This chain uses TRBV29-1 with TRBJ1-1; tentative D call: TRBD1 (6 bases). The origin of this receptor is an adult who was a healthcare worker with PCR-confirmed SARS-CoV-2 infection or an uninfected control (not recorded which). CDR3 DNA: TGCAGCGTTGACAGGGGCACTGAAGCTTTCTTT. Protein: CSVDRGTEAFF.